This T cell receptor beta chain is from a study of T cells after yellow fever vaccination (dated by TCRdb to between 2017 and 2020). For the study in its entirety: The SMART-Seq v4 Ultra Low Input RNA kit was used to prepare libraries from fractions with low cell numbers. Two healthy male donors, one aged 18 to 30 and one aged 30 to 39 years, were included in the cohort. Blood was drawn at multiple timepoints before and after primary and secondary immunization, with bulk PBMC replicates and cell subsets isolated. Bulk TCR alpha and beta repertoires were sequenced longitudinally to track T-cell clones before and after primary and booster YFV17D yellow fever vaccination.

Inclusive of the bounding cysteine and phenylalanine, the CDR3 is 19 residues long. Left in the record is the CDR3 DNA by itself, 57 bases read in frame from the first base. Trimming leaves V shorter by 11 bases and J shorter by 2 bases, with the junction holding 18 bases beyond the gene matches. The treatment or condition label here, explained by the study, means: live attenuated yellow fever vaccine strain. A standard Ficoll-Paque protocol was used to isolate PBMCs from peripheral blood. Dynabeads CD4 and CD8 positive selection kits were used to isolate the CD4 and CD8 T-cell fractions. TriZol was used to extract RNA from bulk PBMCs, CD4 and CD8 fractions, and dextramer-positive and dextramer-negative fractions. This clonotype has more than one count but fewer than ten. Its antigen is not yet known. Base qualities are not at hand, and no much larger clone is one base apart. TCR cDNA was synthesized by 5'RACE template switching, which introduced a universal primer site and unique molecular identifiers. Priming for cDNA synthesis came from both the TCR alpha and TCR beta constant segments. Two PCR steps were used to amplify libraries, with sample barcodes and sequencing adapters being added in the second step. Sequencing of libraries was performed on Illumina HiSeq 2500 (2x100 bp) or NovaSeq (2x150 bp). The authors processed their data as follows. MIGEC handled demultiplexing of reads and collapsing into UMI consensus sequences, while MiXCR performed V(D)J alignment. Vaccine-responding clonotypes were defined with edgeR using replicate PBMC samples, requiring FDR below 0.01 and a log2 fold change above 5 up to day 15. Each bulk clonotype was labeled CD4 or CD8 based on which sequenced repertoire, CD4 or CD8, contained the clonotype at higher abundance. Through fastp at Q25 and MiXCR, TCRdb rebuilt clones from the public reads, retaining in-frame beta chains. All rows with the same CDR3 protein become a single entry with the most common DNA and genes. The V and J calls reflect TCRdb's pipeline rather than the authors' work. The sample profile shows over 110,000 distinct CDR3 sequences; around 7.7% of them were found once. Of the sample, 0.73% is held by the ten largest clones.

Broader findings and caveats from the paper: After the booster, most clones that had expanded after primary vaccination were detected again (around 95% of CD4 and around 88% of CD8), suggesting broad maintenance of memory. A small share of clonotypes was detected in both CD4 and CD8 compartments, with the overlap likely arising from convergent recombination. Compared with the primary T-cell response, the secondary T-cell response was weaker but faster, peaking on day 5 rather than day 15. Because the study included only a couple of donors, the extent to which the findings can be generalized is limited. FACS-sorted repertoires could contain abundant contaminating clonotypes from the bulk population, so computational filtering was required.

The source was CD4+ T cells sorted from PBMCs, collected 5 days after the yellow fever booster vaccination. The V gene is TRBV12-3 or TRBV12-4 and the J gene is TRBJ2-5; 15 junctional bases match TRBD2. The receptor was derived from a man aged 25-40 years who received the YFV17D yellow fever vaccine. The DNA reads TGTGCCTTCAGTTTAGGGTTGGGACTAGCGGGAGGTTGGCAAGAGACCCAGTACTTC. Translated, this is CAFSLGLGLAGGWQETQYF.